The rows below give T cell receptor beta chains drawn from one sample of a study of cytomegalovirus exposure and HLA in healthy donors. Assay: immunoSEQ multiplex PCR; the TCRdb copy retains only in-frame clones and omits some. The table has about 94,000 clones, about four fifths seen once; the top ten hold 10%. Sequencing was done on a sample of PBMCs. The receptors were sampled from a human donor in good health. Each CDR3 is given with its conserved first and last residue. D genes are given only for firm matches. Clone size is stated in some rows and not others, as once, few, many or a class when expanded.

TRBJ2-2 | - | TRBV6-4 | TRBD1 | TGTGCCAGCAGTCCTCAACAGGGGACCGGGGAGCTGTTTTTT | CASSPQQGTGELFF
TRBJ2-7 | - | TRBV2 | - | TGTGCCAGCAGTGCGACGGGACTGTCTTCCTACGAGCAGTACTTC | CASSATGLSSYEQYF
TRBJ2-5 | - | TRBV5-6 | TRBD1 | TGTGCCAGCAGATATGGGACAGAGGAGACCCAGTACTTC | CASRYGTEETQYF
TRBJ2-1 | - | TRBV4-3 | - | TGCGCCAGCAGCCAAGGGCCTTACAATGAGCAGTTCTTC | CASSQGPYNEQFF
TRBJ2-3 | - | TRBV28 | TRBD2 | TGTGCCAGCACCACTACGGGACTAGCGGGGGTTACCACAGATACGCAGTATTTT | CASTTTGLAGVTTDTQYF
TRBJ1-2 | - | TRBV19 | - | TGTGCCAGTACGGCAGGGTATCACTACACCTTC | CASTAGYHYTF
TRBJ1-5 | - | TRBV2 | TRBD1 | TGTGCCAGCAGAGGACAGGGGGCCTTCAATCAGCCCCAGCATTTT | CASRGQGAFNQPQHF
TRBJ1-5 | - | TRBV21-1 | - | TGTGCCAGCAGCTTCCAACCCCAGCATTTT | CASSFQPQHF
TRBJ1-5 | few | TRBV6-1 | - | TGTGCCAGCAGTGTGGACCAGGGGCCCACTCAGCCCCAGCATTTT | CASSVDQGPTQPQHF
TRBJ2-5 | - | TRBV5-4 | - | TGTGCCAGCAGGGAGGTGGAGGCAGAGACCCAGTACTTC | CASREVEAETQYF
TRBJ1-4 | - | TRBV25-1 | - | TGTGCCAGCAATGGGGGGATCAATGAAAAACTGTTTTTT | CASNGGINEKLFF
TRBJ2-1 | - | TRBV5-8 | - | TGTGCCAGCAGCCCGGACAGCACGACCTACAATGAGCAGTTCTTC | CASSPDSTTYNEQFF
TRBJ2-5 | - | TRBV19 | - | TGTGCCAGTAGCCCTCACCCGGGACACCTTTTTCCAGAGACCCAGTACTTC | CASSPHPGHLFPETQYF
TRBJ1-1 | - | TRBV27 | - | TGTGCCAGCAGGACAGGTACCACTGAAGCTTTCTTT | CASRTGTTEAFF
TRBJ2-7 | - | TRBV6-1 | - | TGTGCCAGCAGTAAACCAGGCCCCCGCTACGAGCAGTACTTC | CASSKPGPRYEQYF
TRBJ1-5 | - | TRBV6-5 | - | TGTGCCAGCAGCGGAGACGGTCTATCCAATCAGCCCCAGCATTTT | CASSGDGLSNQPQHF
TRBJ1-1 | few | TRBV6-5 | - | TGTGCCAGCACCCTAATTCCAGGGGTCACTGAAGCTTTCTTT | CASTLIPGVTEAFF
TRBJ2-7 | - | TRBV7-9 | TRBD2 | TGTGCCAGCAGCTTAGGAGGGACTAGTACCTACGAGCAGTACTTC | CASSLGGTSTYEQYF
TRBJ1-3 | - | TRBV28 | - | TGTGCCAGCAGTTTAGCGGCAGCCCGAAACACCATATATTTT | CASSLAAARNTIYF
TRBJ2-1 | - | TRBV5-1 | TRBD2 | TGCGCCAGCAGCTTCGGACTAGCGGGGGGAAGCTCCTACAATGAGCAGTTCTTC | CASSFGLAGGSSYNEQFF
TRBJ1-1 | - | TRBV27 | - | TGTGCCAGCAGTTTCCAGGGGACTGAAGCTTTCTTT | CASSFQGTEAFF
TRBJ2-7 | - | TRBV7-2 | - | TGTGCCAGCAGCTACAGGGAATTGGCTACCTACGAGCAGTACTTC | CASSYRELATYEQYF
TRBJ1-2 | - | TRBV11-2 | - | TGTGCCAGCAGCCGAGACAGGAACTATGGCTACACCTTC | CASSRDRNYGYTF
TRBJ1-6 | few | TRBV19 | - | TGTGCCAGTAGTATTGGAGGGACCGTTGATTCACCCCTCCACTTT | CASSIGGTVDSPLHF
TRBJ1-1 | - | TRBV19 | - | TGTGCCAGTAGTATCGGGGGGAACACTGAAGCTTTCTTT | CASSIGGNTEAFF
TRBJ1-2 | - | TRBV5-1 | - | TGCGCCAGCAGCGACAGCAGGGGCGATGATGGCTACACCTTC | CASSDSRGDDGYTF
TRBJ2-2 | few | TRBV6-6 | - | TGTGCCAGCAGTTACTCGCGGCAGAACGGGGAGCTGTTTTTT | CASSYSRQNGELFF
TRBJ2-3 | - | TRBV28 | - | TGTGCCAGCAGTCTCAAGTTTAGGGGATCTACGCAGTATTTT | CASSLKFRGSTQYF
TRBJ2-3 | once | TRBV5-1 | TRBD1 | TGCGCCAGCAGCTCCGGGACAGGGTCTAGCACAGATACGCAGTATTTT | CASSSGTGSSTDTQYF
TRBJ1-5 | once | TRBV2 | TRBD1 | TGTGCCGTCCGGGACAGGGATTATAGCAATCAGCCCCAGCATTTT | CAVRDRDYSNQPQHF
TRBJ2-7 | - | TRBV19 | TRBD1 | TGTGCCAGTAGTACGACAGGGGGCGGGGAGCAGTACTTC | CASSTTGGGEQYF
TRBJ1-1 | - | TRBV7-9 | - | TGTGCCAGCAGCTCGGGAGCGGGAGGGATGGGGTGGGCCACTGAAGCTTTCTTT | CASSSGAGGMGWATEAFF
TRBJ2-2 | - | TRBV19 | - | TGTGCCAGTATGGAGTGGAGTTCGAACACCGGGGAGCTGTTTTTT | CASMEWSSNTGELFF
TRBJ1-6 | - | TRBV9 | TRBD1 | TGTGCCAGCAGCGTAGGAACCCCCGGGACAGGGGACAATTCACCCCTCCACTTT | CASSVGTPGTGDNSPLHF
TRBJ2-7 | - | TRBV28 | - | TGTGCCAGCAGTTCAACTTTCGAGCAGTACTTC | CASSSTFEQYF
TRBJ2-4 | - | TRBV27 | - | TGTGCCAGCAGTTTAAGAGCAGGGGAGAGGATTCAGTACTTC | CASSLRAGERIQYF
TRBJ2-1 | - | TRBV15 | - | TGTGCCACCAGCGCAGGGCGAGACAATGAGCAGTTCTTC | CATSAGRDNEQFF
TRBJ1-2 | - | TRBV5-4 | - | TGTGCCAGCAGCACACAGGGACACTATGGCTACACCTTC | CASSTQGHYGYTF
TRBJ1-5 | - | TRBV28 | - | TGTGCCAGCAGTTTATCTCGTAATCAGCCCCAGCATTTT | CASSLSRNQPQHF
TRBJ2-2 | - | TRBV5-1 | - | TGCGCCAGCAGCTCACAGGGCTCCGGGGAGCTGTTTTTT | CASSSQGSGELFF
TRBJ2-1 | few | TRBV5-4 | - | TGTGCCAGCAGCTTGGAGGGGATACGCTCCTACAATGAGCAGTTCTTC | CASSLEGIRSYNEQFF
TRBJ2-1 | - | TRBV19 | TRBD2 | TGTGCCAGTAGTATACTAGCGGGAGGAGGTTACAATGAGCAGTTCTTC | CASSILAGGGYNEQFF
TRBJ2-5 | - | TRBV4-3 | TRBD2 | TGCGCCAGCAGCCAAGGTGATACTAGCGGGAGGGAGACCCAGTACTTC | CASSQGDTSGRETQYF
TRBJ1-1 | - | TRBV7-3 | - | TGTGCCAGCAGCTTAAGAGGTATGGCCGCGAACACTGAAGCTTTCTTT | CASSLRGMAANTEAFF
TRBJ1-1 | few | TRBV5-6 | TRBD1 | TGTGCCAGCAACGAAAGGGGGCGGCTAATGAACACTGAAGCTTTCTTT | CASNERGRLMNTEAFF
TRBJ2-1 | - | TRBV6-5 | - | TGTGCCAGCACCTGGGTCAGGGCCTCCTACAATGAGCAGTTCTTC | CASTWVRASYNEQFF
TRBJ1-2 | - | TRBV4-2 | - | TGTGCCAGCAGCCAAGCCGGGGGGGATGGCTACACCTTC | CASSQAGGDGYTF
TRBJ2-4 | - | TRBV7-2 | - | TGTGCCATTAAACAGGGCACCAAAAACATTCAGTACTTC | CAIKQGTKNIQYF